This T cell receptor (beta chain) came from a study of T-cell reconstitution after alpha-beta-depleted transplantation in children. At least ten counts were recorded for this clonotype. Preparation of the TCRbeta library involved a method that used unique molecular identifiers. MiXCR, run by TCRdb on the PCR reads, gives a single entry per CDR3 protein. Of about 610,000 distinct CDR3 sequences in the sample, more than 9% were seen once. The receptor was isolated from a human donor who donated a stem cell graft to a child with acute myeloid leukemia. The sample here was PBMCs from the stem cell graft donor, taken from the stem cell graft.

In DNA form, the CDR3 reads TGCAGTGCTAGAGCCCGGGTGCTGGAAAACACCATATATTTT. Residues: CSARARVLENTIYF. J is TRBJ1-3 and V is TRBV20-1; D remains ambiguous. Germline V gives CDR1 DFQATT, CDR2 SNEGSKA (reference sequence). The CDR3 is 14 residues long. V was shortened by 1 base and J by 6 bases, with 13 bases between the two germline ends.